The clone carrying this T cell receptor (beta chain) was detected ten times or more. The target antigen is unknown. The data belong to a study of human T cells and chemical hapten exposure. The overall study: Skin on the upper inner arm, around 2 cm by around 2 cm in size, was sensitized with 2% DPC. Study results and limitations: The count of PT1 expanded TCRs correlated positively with patch test score. Expanded TCRs were compared with controls, and the expanded TCRs formed significantly more large CDR3 similarity clusters.

Germline CDR1 reads LGHDT; CDR2 reads YNNKEL (reference sequence). This CDR3 region has 14 residues. The V and J ends lost 7 bases and 7 bases respectively, with 19 bases between them. Using its own MiXCR run on the RACE reads, TCRdb lists one record per CDR3 protein. The table includes 150,000 to 200,000 distinct CDR3 sequences, approximately 14% detected once. The time point was: patch test 1, 2 weeks after DPC sensitization. This sample's treatment: therapeutic diphenylcyclopropenone sensitization with weekly scalp DPC. This specimen was whole blood, taken in connection with sensitization to the hapten diphenylcyclopropenone (DPC). This sequence joins TRBV3-1 and TRBJ2-5; no clear D. The source is a woman under 40 with alopecia areata. Some clones in this sample may be carry-over from other donors' samples. CDR3 region: CASTTLNDEGTQYF. The CDR3 coding sequence is TGTGCCAGCACCACACTGAACGATGAAGGGACCCAGTACTTC.